This TCR beta chain emerged from a study of OX40 agonist ivuxolimab in advanced cancers. About the study: Ivuxolimab, an agonist antibody against OX40 (CD134), was given to patients. Dose-escalation patients were diagnosed with hepatocellular carcinoma, melanoma, renal cell cancer or head and neck cancer.

Study-wide findings and caveats: Antigen specificity of clonally expanded peripheral T cells was not established.

Autoimmune disease history or systemic immunosuppression led to patients being barred. The data were produced by immunoSEQ multiplex PCR, yet TCRdb's version contains in-frame clones alone and is incomplete. The table records tens of thousands of clones, about 79% of them present only once. Per the germline V gene, CDR1 is GTSNPN and CDR2 is SVGIG (reference sequence). This CDR3 comprises 19 residues. V was pared by 0 bases and J by 0 bases, with 11 bases of the junction left unmatched. In this sample, this clone turned up once. Its cognate antigen is unknown. This TCR was sampled from an adult with an advanced solid tumor such as melanoma, head and neck, liver or kidney cancer. The chain joins TRBV30 to TRBJ2-1; 10 nucleotides line up with TRBD2. The source was CD4+ or CD8+ T cells sorted from blood, collected in a trial of the OX40 agonist ivuxolimab. The CDR3 loop reads CAWSVTSGRGPSSYNEQFF. CDR3 nucleotide sequence: TGTGCCTGGAGTGTAACCAGCGGGAGGGGCCCTAGCTCCTACAATGAGCAGTTCTTC.